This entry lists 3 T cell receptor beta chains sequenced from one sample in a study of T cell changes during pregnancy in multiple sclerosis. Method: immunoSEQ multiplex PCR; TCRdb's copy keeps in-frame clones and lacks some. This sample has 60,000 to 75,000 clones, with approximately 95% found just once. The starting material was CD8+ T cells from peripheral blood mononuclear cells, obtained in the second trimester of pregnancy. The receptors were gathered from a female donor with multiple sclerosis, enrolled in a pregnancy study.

The CDR3 loop is CASSTHSGGTDTQYF. The CDR3 DNA reads as TGTGCCAGTAGTACCCATAGCGGGGGCACAGATACGCAGTATTTT. V is TRBV19 and J is TRBJ2-3, with TRBD2 identical over 8 bases. This CDR3 is built from 15 residues. Germline lookup yields CDR1 LNHDA and CDR2 SQIVND (reference sequence). The V and J ends lost 4 bases and 1 base, in that order; junction bases with no gene match: 4.

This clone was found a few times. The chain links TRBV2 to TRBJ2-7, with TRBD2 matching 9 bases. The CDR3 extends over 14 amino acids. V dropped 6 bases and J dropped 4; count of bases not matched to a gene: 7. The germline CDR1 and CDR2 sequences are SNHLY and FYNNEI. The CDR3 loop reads CASRLTSGAYEQYF. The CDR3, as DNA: TGTGCCAGCAGGTTGACTAGCGGTGCGTACGAGCAGTACTTC.

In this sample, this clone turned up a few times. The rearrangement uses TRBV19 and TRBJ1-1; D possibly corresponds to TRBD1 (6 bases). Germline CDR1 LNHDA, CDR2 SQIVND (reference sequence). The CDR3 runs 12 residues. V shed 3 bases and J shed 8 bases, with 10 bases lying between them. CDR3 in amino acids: CASSMVGTEAFF. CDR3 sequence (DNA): TGTGCCAGTAGTATGGTAGGGACAGAAGCTTTCTTT.